This T cell receptor (beta chain) was identified in a study of blood T cell repertoires in COVID-19. Study-wide context: Samples of COVID-19 (acute and convalescent) were obtained from the United States, Italy and Spain. T cells, B-cell-depleted T cells, or PBMCs supplied cDNA or gDNA.

Germline V gene data show CDR1 as SGDLS and CDR2 as YYNGEE. The CDR3 covers 14 residues. Trimming took 6 bases from V and 2 from J; bases not matched to a gene: 7. Original analysis: Amplification with reference gene primers provided the estimates of nucleated cell counts. Here immunoSEQ multiplex PCR was the method, and the copy in TCRdb shows in-frame clones only, minus some. V and J calls and clone size come straight from that table; D and trimming were deduced from the DNA. Here the sample spans tens of thousands of clones, approximately 80% being singletons. Sequencing was done on a sample of peripheral blood. The rearrangement links TRBV9 to TRBJ1-2; 7 bases agree with TRBD1. The sequence came from a woman aged 70-85 years with acute or convalescent COVID-19. The CDR3 DNA reads as TGTGCCAGCACCTTTGGACAGGCGAACTATGGCTACACCTTC. Translation: CASTFGQANYGYTF.